One sample yielded the 27 T cell receptor beta chains listed below, sequenced in a study of T cell responses to AZD1222 COVID-19 vaccine. Data came from immunoSEQ multiplex PCR; TCRdb stores just in-frame clones and leaves some out. The sample contains 93,000 or so clones, about 90% of which appear only once. Sequenced here: peripheral blood, sampled on day 0 of AZD1222 vaccination. Source of these receptors: an adult in good health.

This rearrangement joins TRBV7-8 to TRBJ1-1; 7 nucleotides agree with TRBD1. This CDR3 has 14 amino acids. Germline trimming cut 4 bases from V and 6 bases from J; bases unmatched to any gene: 8. Germline lookup yields CDR1 SGHVS and CDR2 FQNEAQ. CDR3 sequence: CASSYPGTDPEAFF. The DNA of the CDR3 is TGTGCCAGCAGCTACCCCGGGACAGACCCTGAAGCTTTCTTT.

The V gene is TRBV19, the J gene TRBJ1-3; D not certain. The CDR3 is 13 amino acids. Germline V gives CDR1 LNHDA, CDR2 SQIVND (reference sequence). Trimming pared 10 bases from V and 0 bases from J, leaving 10 bases between. The CDR3 DNA sequence: TGTGCCACTCTGGAAAGCTCTGGAAACACCATATATTTT. Protein product: CATLESSGNTIYF. The entire variable domain, with the rest obtained from reference TRBV19 and TRBJ1-3, is as follows: DGGITQSPKYLFRKEGQNVTLSCEQNLNHDAMYWYRQDPGQGLRLIYYSQIVNDFQKGDIAEGYSVSREKKESFPLTVTSAQKNPTAFYLCATLESSGNTIYFGEGSWLTVV.

CDR3 region: CASSSSRGEQFF. CDR3 sequence (DNA): TGTGCCAGCAGCTCCTCCCGGGGGGAGCAGTTCTTC. The V and J genes are TRBV7-9 and TRBJ2-1; D is perhaps TRBD2 (6 bases). The CDR3 length is 12 residues. Trimming left V 4 bases short and J 10 bases short, with 11 bases between. Germline-derived CDR1 and CDR2 are SEHNR and FQNEAQ (reference sequence).

This clone was seen only a few times. The chain combines TRBV18 with TRBJ2-2; D unresolved. CDR1 and CDR2 (germline): KGHSH, LQKENI. The CDR3 has 13 amino acids. Trimming stripped 5 bases from V and 5 bases from J, with 9 bases between. Here the CDR3 DNA reads TGTGCCAGCTCAGGTCGAGGTACCGGGGAGCTGTTTTTT. Its translation is CASSGRGTGELFF. Full variable domain (outside the CDR3, taken from reference TRBV18 and TRBJ2-2): NAGVMQNPRHLVRRRGQEARLRCSPMKGHSHVYWYRQLPEEGLKFMVYLQKENIIDESGMPKERFSAEFPKEGPSILRIQQVVRGDSAAYFCASSGRGTGELFFGEGSRLTVL.

In DNA form, the CDR3 reads TGTGCCAGCAGCTCCAATAATGACAGAAACTATGGCTACACCTTC. Translation: CASSSNNDRNYGYTF. The chain couples TRBV7-2 to TRBJ1-2; tentatively, D is TRBD1 (5 bases). Germline CDR1 is SGHTA and CDR2 is FQGNSA. CDR3 length: 15 residues. The germline V and J ends were trimmed by 4 bases and 2 bases, with 14 bases remaining between them.

This chain joins TRBV14 and TRBJ2-1; 7 nucleotides align to TRBD2. Germline V gives CDR1 SGHDN, CDR2 FVKESK. After removal of 4 bases from V and 1 base from J, the junction contained 4 bases not matched to a gene. The CDR3 consists of 15 residues. The CDR3: CASSPTSASYNEQFF. In DNA, the CDR3 is TGTGCCAGCAGCCCTACTAGCGCATCCTACAATGAGCAGTTCTTC.

This rearrangement joins TRBV5-4 to TRBJ1-1, with TRBD1 matching 7 bases. With V trimmed by 1 base and J by 1 base, 4 bases remained unmatched. This CDR3 has 15 residues. Per germline, CDR1 SGHNT and CDR2 YYREEE (reference sequence). The CDR3 sequence is CASSLTGQRNTEAFF. In DNA form, the CDR3 reads TGTGCCAGCAGCTTGACGGGACAGAGGAACACTGAAGCTTTCTTT.

The chain links TRBV6-1 to TRBJ1-5; 8 bases fit TRBD1. V shed 3 bases, J shed 3 bases, and the junction held 7 bases outside the gene matches. CDR3 length equals 16 residues. Germline assignment: CDR1 MNHNS and CDR2 SASEGT. The CDR3 nucleotides are TGTGCCAGCAGTGACCGGGGACAGGTCAACAATCAGCCCCAGCATTTT. Protein product: CASSDRGQVNNQPQHF.

The chain employs TRBV5-1 and TRBJ2-1; no clear D. The CDR3 spans 15 residues. Germline values: CDR1 SGHRS, CDR2 YFSETQ. Trimming removed 0 bases at V and 7 bases at J, with 14 bases between. The CDR3 bases are TGCGCCAGCAGCTTGGGTTCGTACTCCGTGAATGAGCAGTTCTTC. Protein: CASSLGSYSVNEQFF.

The rearrangement links TRBV2 to TRBJ1-2; 8 bases line up with TRBD1. The CDR3 contains 14 residues. V was pared by 8 bases and J by 3 bases, with 8 bases of the junction left unmatched. Looked up from germline, CDR1 is SNHLY and CDR2 is FYNNEI. The CDR3 DNA sequence: TGTGCCAGCGAAGGGGCAGGGGGCGACTATGGCTACACCTTC. Amino acid sequence: CASEGAGGDYGYTF.

The V gene is TRBV4-3, the J gene TRBJ1-6; D is undetermined. The length of the CDR3 is 15 residues. With 1 base removed from V and 8 bases from J, the gap between germline ends came to 12 bases. Germline CDR1 is LGHNA and CDR2 is YSLEER. The CDR3 DNA is TGCGCCAGCAGCCAAGGGGCTACCCAGCATTCACCCCTCCACTTT. Encoded protein: CASSQGATQHSPLHF.

The rearrangement uses TRBV2 and TRBJ2-1; 7 bases align to TRBD1. This CDR3 spans 16 amino acids. Germline V gene lookup returns CDR1 SNHLY and CDR2 FYNNEI. After removal of 8 bases from V and 2 bases from J, the junction contained 12 bases not matched to a gene. The CDR3 reads CASGDSQKGTYNEQFF. For the CDR3, the DNA is TGTGCCAGCGGGGACAGCCAAAAAGGTACCTACAATGAGCAGTTCTTC.

V and J are TRBV6-5 and TRBJ2-2, with 9 bases lining up with TRBD1. This CDR3 has 15 residues. The trim removed 6 bases at V and 3 bases at J, leaving 5 bases unmatched. Germline assignment: CDR1 MNHEY and CDR2 SVGAGI. The DNA of the CDR3 is TGTGCCAGCAGCCGCGACAGGGGGGACACCGGGGAGCTGTTTTTT. This encodes CASSRDRGDTGELFF.

This clone occurred once. This chain links TRBV4-1 with TRBJ1-6, with TRBD1 matching 7 bases. Germline lookup yields CDR1 MGHRA and CDR2 YSYEKL. V shed 1 base, J shed 9 bases, and the junction held 12 bases outside the gene matches. CDR3 length: 17 amino acids. The CDR3 loop is CASSQASGTAGGSPLHF. CDR3 bases: TGCGCCAGCAGCCAAGCTTCCGGGACAGCGGGTGGTTCACCCCTCCACTTT.

The table lists this clone with a few counts. CDR3 in DNA: TGTGCCAGCAGTGACGGGACAGGGGTTCCCTACGAGCAGTACTTC. This gives the protein CASSDGTGVPYEQYF. This chain joins TRBV6-1 and TRBJ2-7; 10 nucleotides align to TRBD1. The germline gives CDR1 MNHNS, CDR2 SASEGT. The CDR3 sequence is 15 residues long. The V gene end was trimmed by 3 bases and the J gene end by 2 bases; junction bases not matched to a gene: 4.

This rearrangement joins TRBV19 to TRBJ1-2, with 12 positions matching TRBD1. This CDR3 region has 14 residues. CDR1 is LNHDA and CDR2 is SQIVND in the germline V gene (reference sequence). V trimming: 6 bases; J trimming: 8 bases; junction bases outside the gene matches: 7. CDR3 DNA sequence: TGTGCCAGTAGGATGGGACAGGGGGCATACGGCTACACCTTC. Translating gives CASRMGQGAYGYTF.

V gene TRBV6-1 combines with J gene TRBJ1-2; D is ambiguous. Trimming left V 3 bases short and J 3 bases short, with 8 bases between. The CDR3 covers 13 residues. CDR1 is MNHNS and CDR2 is SASEGT in the germline V gene. CDR3 amino acids: CASSDGVDYGYTF. The CDR3, as DNA: TGTGCCAGCAGTGATGGGGTCGACTATGGCTACACCTTC.

Comment on this clone: A junction end diverges from the germline sequence, so it may reflect a read error. The V gene is TRBV7-7, the J gene TRBJ2-1; TRBD2 matches 13 bases. Germline loops: CDR1 SSHAT, CDR2 FNYEAQ (reference sequence). This CDR3 spans 19 amino acids. The CDR3 loop reads CASSSELGTSGKTGNEQFF. In nucleotides, the CDR3 is TGTGCTAGCAGCTCAGAACTTGGGACTAGCGGGAAAACCGGGAATGAGCAGTTCTTC. The complete variable domain, with remaining parts taken from reference TRBV7-7 and TRBJ2-1, reads GAGVSQSPRYKVTKRGQDVTLRCDPISSHATLYWYQQALGQGPEFLTYFNYEAQPDKSGLPSDRFSAERPEGSISTLTIQRTEQRDSAMYRCASSSELGTSGKTGNEQFFGPGTRLTVL.

V gene TRBV7-9 combines with J gene TRBJ1-2, with D hard to call. CDR1 SEHNR and CDR2 FQNEAQ come from the germline V gene (reference sequence). The CDR3 consists of 14 residues. Between the trimmed V and J ends, which lost 5 bases and 8 bases, there was a span of 18 bases. CDR3 sequence reads: CASSPQTAAIGYTF. The CDR3 coding sequence is TGTGCCAGCAGCCCTCAAACCGCTGCTATCGGCTACACCTTC.

V is TRBV5-6 and J is TRBJ1-6, with TRBD1 as a possible D gene (5 bases). The CDR3 is made up of 16 amino acids. Per germline, CDR1 SGHDT and CDR2 YYEEEE. V lost 4 bases and J 0 bases, leaving 11 bases between the germline ends. This CDR3 reads CASSRTGGSYNSPLHF. The CDR3 nucleotides are TGTGCCAGCAGCCGGACGGGGGGCTCCTATAATTCACCCCTCCACTTT.

The J gene is TRBJ1-1, the V gene TRBV6-5; a weak D match, TRBD1 (5 bases). The germline CDR1 and CDR2 sequences are MNHEY and SVGAGI. The CDR3 is made up of 15 amino acids. The V gene lost 0 bases and the J gene lost 1 base, with 9 bases spanning the gap. The CDR3 bases are TGTGCCAGCAGTTACTCGGACACTTCGAACACTGAAGCTTTCTTT. This codes for CASSYSDTSNTEAFF.

The chain uses TRBV6-5 and TRBJ1-2; no firm D call. The CDR3 has 14 amino acids. Germline V gene lookup returns CDR1 MNHEY and CDR2 SVGAGI. V was shortened by 2 bases and J by 2 bases, with 9 bases between the two germline ends. The DNA for the CDR3 is TGTGCCAGCAGTTACGGCAGGAAGAACTATGGCTACACCTTC. Protein: CASSYGRKNYGYTF.

The chain employs TRBV2 and TRBJ2-1; TRBD2 matches at 9 bases. With 4 bases clipped from V and 10 bases from J, the junction kept 2 bases outside the gene matches. This CDR3 has 12 amino acids. Germline CDR1 reads SNHLY; CDR2 reads FYNNEI. In DNA, the CDR3 is TGTGCCAGCAGTGTGCTAGCGGGGGAGCAGTTCTTC. It specifies CASSVLAGEQFF.

In its sample, this clone was seen once. The chain links TRBV5-4 to TRBJ1-1; no firm D call. V dropped 0 bases and J dropped 4 bases, with 7 bases sitting between them. This CDR3 is built from 13 residues. Germline V lookup: CDR1 SGHNT, CDR2 YYREEE (reference sequence). The CDR3: CASSLAAATEAFF. The CDR3 DNA reads as TGTGCCAGCAGCTTGGCGGCAGCCACTGAAGCTTTCTTT.

This clone was recorded only once. The V call is TRBV19, the J call TRBJ1-1; tentative D call: TRBD1 (5 bases). Trimming took off 3 bases at V and 4 bases at J, with 12 bases between the two ends. The length of the CDR3 is 14 residues. In germline, CDR1 is LNHDA, CDR2 SQIVND (reference sequence). The CDR3 here is CASSMGVLGTEAFF. CDR3 in DNA: TGTGCCAGTAGTATGGGGGTTTTAGGCACTGAAGCTTTCTTT.

V is TRBV12-3 or TRBV12-4 and J is TRBJ1-2, with a possible D match to TRBD1 (6 bases). Deletions cut 5 bases from V and 1 base from J, with 8 bases between. There are 13 residues in the CDR3. The CDR3 loop reads CASSAGVNYGYTF. CDR3 sequence (DNA): TGTGCCAGCAGTGCAGGGGTTAACTATGGCTACACCTTC.

Regarding this clone: The junction and the germline gene differ at one end; a read error may be behind it. This chain joins TRBV19 and TRBJ1-3; possibly TRBD1 for D (6 bases). CDR1 and CDR2 from the germline V gene are LNHDA and SQIVND (reference sequence). This CDR3 region has 13 residues. CDR3 nucleotides: TGTGCCAGTAGTATCGGCAGGGGAACCACCATATATTTT. This gives the protein CASSIGRGTTIYF.